The 24 T cell receptor beta chains below come from one sample, sequenced in a study of blood T cell repertoires in COVID-19 (dated by TCRdb to 2018 to 2020). Receptor libraries were prepared by the immunoSEQ multiplex PCR assay. The table comes from immuneACCESS by way of TCRdb, which keeps in-frame sequences with V and J called. Part of the clones is missing from these tables; in studies checked, under half for an unresolved V gene and the rest for unknown reasons. The sample data list 110,000 to 150,000 clones, and around three quarters of these were observed just once. The ten biggest clones cover over 6.5% of the sample. The source material was peripheral blood. Receptor source: a man aged 45-60 years with active or convalescent COVID-19.

The chain links TRBV13 to TRBJ2-1, with 7 bases lining up with TRBD2. Trimming took 8 bases from V and 0 from J; bases not matched to a gene: 7. CDR1 PRHDT and CDR2 FYEKMQ come from the germline V gene (reference sequence). This CDR3 contains 15 residues. CDR3 region: CASPVGGSSYNEQFF. The CDR3 DNA reads as TGTGCCAGCCCCGTTGGCGGGAGCTCCTACAATGAGCAGTTCTTC.

The chain is built from TRBV4-1 and TRBJ2-1, with TRBD2 identical over 9 bases. Trimming removed 5 bases from V and 10 bases from J; junction bases left unmatched: 9. The length of the CDR3 is 14 residues. Germline lookup yields CDR1 MGHRA and CDR2 YSYEKL. The CDR3 DNA sequence: TGCGCCAGCAGCGAAATTAGCGGGAGAAGGGAGCAGTTCTTC. It translates to CASSEISGRREQFF.

The rearrangement links TRBV3-1 (or the pseudogene TRBV3-2) to TRBJ2-5, with D possibly TRBD2 on 5 matching bases. With 0 bases removed from V and 7 bases from J, the gap between germline ends came to 15 bases. This CDR3 is built from 15 residues. The germline gives CDR1 LGHDT, CDR2 YNNKEL (reference sequence). The CDR3 protein is CASSQDGGARGTQYF. CDR3 DNA: TGTGCCAGCAGCCAAGATGGAGGTGCCCGGGGGACCCAGTACTTC.

This chain's CDR3 is CASSVGLAGAYEQYF. The DNA of the CDR3 is TGCGCCAGCAGCGTGGGACTAGCGGGAGCCTACGAGCAGTACTTC. The chain joins TRBV5-1 to TRBJ2-7, with 14 bases that match TRBD2. The germline gives CDR1 SGHRS, CDR2 YFSETQ. CDR3 length equals 15 residues. V was pared by 4 bases and J by 2 bases, with 2 bases of the junction left unmatched.

V is TRBV15 and J is TRBJ2-1, with D uncertain. Trimming pared 4 bases from V and 10 bases from J, leaving 26 bases between. CDR1 is LNHNV and CDR2 is YYDKDF in the germline V gene (reference sequence). The CDR3 extends over 17 amino acids. CDR3 sequence (DNA): TGTGCCACCAGCACCCCTCTGGATAGTCCACTATTGTCCGAGCAGTTCTTC. Protein product: CATSTPLDSPLLSEQFF.

The rearrangement uses TRBV21-1 and TRBJ1-6; the table's D call of TRBD1 was not tested on the DNA. TRBV21-1 is a documented pseudogene. The CDR3 is 16 residues long. CDR3 amino acids: CASSPDRPGNNSPLHF. As DNA, the CDR3 is TGTGCCAGCAGCCCCGACAGGCCCGGTAATAATTCACCCCTCCACTTT.

The chain recombines TRBV27 with TRBJ2-5; D remains ambiguous. The germline CDR1 and CDR2 sequences are MNHEY and SMNVEV (reference sequence). Deletions cut 4 bases from V and 0 bases from J, with 9 bases between. CDR3 length equals 14 residues. CDR3 loop: CASSSTQYQETQYF. In nucleotides, the CDR3 is TGTGCCAGCAGTTCAACCCAGTACCAAGAGACCCAGTACTTC.

The chain carries TRBV7-6 and TRBJ2-6; 7 bases map to TRBD2. Trimming removed 3 bases from V and 1 base from J; junction bases left unmatched: 0. The length of the CDR3 is 15 residues. CDR1 and CDR2 from the germline V gene are SGHVS and FNYEAQ. The CDR3 nucleotides are TGTGCCAGCAGCTTGGGGGGGTCTGGGGCCAACGTCCTGACTTTC. Translating gives CASSLGGSGANVLTF.

The chain links TRBV6-1 to TRBJ1-2; possible D gene TRBD1, 5 bases. CDR3 size: 13 residues. V dropped 2 bases and J dropped 2 bases, with 6 bases sitting between them. Germline V gives CDR1 MNHNS, CDR2 SASEGT. The CDR3, as DNA: TGTGCCAGCAGTGAACAGGGAAACTATGGCTACACCTTC. Its translation: CASSEQGNYGYTF.

The V and J genes are TRBV18 and TRBJ2-2; 10 bases are shared with TRBD1. CDR1 and CDR2 from the germline V gene are KGHSH and LQKENI. The ends lost 1 base at V and 4 bases at J; junction bases unmatched: 3. The CDR3 contains 16 residues. CDR3: CASSPRQGATTGELFF. For the CDR3, the DNA is TGTGCCAGCTCACCACGACAGGGGGCCACCACCGGGGAGCTGTTTTTT.

The J gene is TRBJ2-7, the V gene TRBV7-2, with TRBD2 as a possible D gene (6 bases). V lost 5 bases to trimming and J lost 2 bases, with 19 bases between them. CDR1 is SGHTA, CDR2 FQGNSA, per germline. CDR3 length: 16 amino acids. CDR3 region: CASSPDGSGLTYEQYF. The CDR3 DNA is TGTGCCAGCAGCCCCGACGGGAGTGGGCTCACCTACGAGCAGTACTTC.

Remarks on this clone: The junction differs from germline at one of its ends, possibly a read error. The chain recombines TRBV6-1 with TRBJ1-1, with a possible D match to TRBD1 (6 bases). Germline-derived CDR1 and CDR2 are MNHNS and SASEGT. The CDR3 runs 14 residues. In DNA, the CDR3 is TGTGCCAGCAGCGAAGCGGGTAGGGGGAATGGAGCTTTCTTT. Encoded protein: CASSEAGRGNGAFF.

The rearrangement uses TRBV25-1 and TRBJ1-5, with D hard to call. The CDR3 is 15 amino acids. The V and J ends lost 8 bases and 2 bases respectively, with 16 bases between them. Germline V gene sequence: CDR1 MGHDK, CDR2 SYGVNS. This CDR3 reads CASSPSNAGNQPQHF. As DNA, the CDR3 is TGTGCCAGCTCTCCATCAAACGCGGGCAATCAGCCCCAGCATTTT.

CDR3 protein: CASSLNPGEQYF. Here the CDR3 DNA reads TGTGCCAGCAGCTTAAATCCCGGGGAGCAGTACTTC. The V call is TRBV7-3, the J call TRBJ2-7, with unresolved D. Germline lookup yields CDR1 SGHTA and CDR2 FQGTGA. V shed 1 base and J shed 7 bases, with 8 bases lying between them. The CDR3 has 12 residues.

This clone was detected only a few times. The chain uses TRBV19 and TRBJ2-1; maybe TRBD2 (5 bases). V lost 5 bases to trimming and J lost 7 bases, with 12 bases between them. The CDR3 is 13 residues long. In germline, CDR1 is LNHDA, CDR2 SQIVND (reference sequence). The CDR3 DNA sequence: TGTGCCAGTAGTGCGACTTCGGGAAATGAGCAGTTCTTC. Protein product: CASSATSGNEQFF.

This rearrangement joins TRBV5-1 to TRBJ1-1, with a possible D match to TRBD1 (5 bases). Trimming took off 0 bases at V and 5 bases at J, with 14 bases between the two ends. Germline CDR1 SGHRS, CDR2 YFSETQ. This CDR3 has 15 residues. CDR3 sequence (DNA): TGCGCCAGCAGCTTGGCCACTCTTAAGGGGACTGAAGCTTTCTTT. Translating it yields CASSLATLKGTEAFF.

This clone has only a few counts. CDR3 amino acids: CASTFLGQGGNGYTF. CDR3 DNA: TGTGCCAGCACTTTTCTCGGACAGGGAGGAAATGGCTACACCTTC. The chain links TRBV28 to TRBJ1-2; TRBD1 matches 8 bases. The J segment lost 6 bases and the V segment lost 7 bases, leaving 13 bases of the junction unmatched. The CDR3 loop spans 15 amino acids. Germline V CDR1 and CDR2: MDHEN, SYDVKM.

This chain links TRBV20-1 with TRBJ1-5; D not resolved. Between the trimmed V and J ends, which lost 5 bases and 4 bases, there was a span of 6 bases. The CDR3 totals 11 residues. Germline V CDR1 and CDR2: DFQATT, SNEGSKA (reference sequence). In DNA, the CDR3 is TGCAGTGCTGGCCTGAATCAGCCCCAGCATTTT. As protein: CSAGLNQPQHF.

The chain is built from TRBV5-1 and TRBJ2-2; 9 bases are shared with TRBD2. The CDR3 is 16 amino acids. With 4 bases clipped from V and 1 base from J, the junction kept 5 bases outside the gene matches. The germline V gene has CDR1 SGHRS and CDR2 YFSETQ. The CDR3 spells CASSQTTSGNTGELFF. DNA of the CDR3: TGCGCCAGCAGCCAAACGACTAGCGGGAACACCGGGGAGCTGTTTTTT.

The CDR3 reads CASSLTGTGRGYTF. CDR3 coding DNA: TGTGCCAGCAGCTTGACCGGGACAGGGAGAGGCTACACCTTC. The V gene is TRBV7-2, the J gene TRBJ1-2; 9 bases match TRBD1. J lost 8 bases, V lost 3 bases, and 7 bases had no gene match. There are 14 residues in the CDR3. Germline CDR1 SGHTA, CDR2 FQGNSA.

This chain links TRBV9 with TRBJ2-7, with 8 bases matching TRBD2. Germline CDR1 SGDLS, CDR2 YYNGEE. Germline trimming cut 3 bases from V and 1 base from J; bases unmatched to any gene: 3. CDR3 length: 14 amino acids. The CDR3 DNA sequence: TGTGCCAGCAGCGCCGGGACTAGGTCCTACGAGCAGTACTTC. Protein sequence: CASSAGTRSYEQYF.

The rearrangement joins TRBV28 to TRBJ2-7, with 9 bases that match TRBD2. Trimming at V came to 2 bases and at J to 2 bases, leaving 1 base not matched to a gene. The germline gives CDR1 MDHEN, CDR2 SYDVKM. The CDR3 is 14 amino acids. The CDR3 nucleotides are TGTGCCAGCAGTTTAGCGGGAGGGGCCTACGAGCAGTACTTC. Protein: CASSLAGGAYEQYF.

The V and J genes are TRBV19 and TRBJ2-2, with 9 bases aligning to TRBD2. The CDR3 has 16 residues. CDR1 is LNHDA, CDR2 SQIVND, per germline (reference sequence). J gave up 0 bases and V 5 bases, and 4 bases lay outside the gene matches. The DNA of the CDR3 is TGTGCCAGTAGTTTTGGACTAGCGACGAACACCGGGGAGCTGTTTTTT. This translates into CASSFGLATNTGELFF.

This chain connects TRBV6-5 to TRBJ1-1; D is unresolved. This CDR3 is built from 13 residues. The germline V gene has CDR1 MNHEY and CDR2 SVGAGI. The V end lost 8 bases, the J end lost 1 base, and 11 bases lay between the germline ends. CDR3 coding DNA: TGTGCCAGCCTGCAGGATTGGAACACTGAAGCTTTCTTT. This encodes CASLQDWNTEAFF.